This T cell receptor beta chain appears in the sequencing data of a study of blood T cell repertoires in COVID-19. Study-level information: The cDNA or gDNA used as material had been derived from T cells, B-cell-depleted T cells, or PBMCs.

Germline loops: CDR1 SGHRS, CDR2 YFSETQ. There are 15 residues in the CDR3. J gave up 8 bases and V 4 bases, and 11 bases lay outside the gene matches. Original data processing: Estimation of nucleated cell counts was performed using reference gene primer amplification. Assay used: immunoSEQ multiplex PCR; TCRdb lists only in-frame clones, some missing. The V and J calls and clone size were taken over from that table, and D and trimming were inferred from the DNA. The profile shows about 200,000 clones, around 87% of them singletons. Material for sequencing was peripheral blood. This sequence was found in a man between 60 and 75 years old who had recovered from COVID-19. J is TRBJ1-4 and V is TRBV5-1; TRBD1 aligns across 7 bases. This CDR3 reads CASSARTGGGEKLFF. Here the CDR3 DNA reads TGCGCCAGCAGCGCCAGGACAGGTGGGGGCGAAAAACTGTTTTTT.